The TCR beta chain under discussion was sequenced for a study of tumor-infiltrating lymphocytes in primary liver carcinoma. Whole-study context: Spanning 30 to 69 years of age, the patients were men and women.

The study, taken as a whole, reports: Tumor tissue displayed a significantly greater top-250-clone fraction than blood (p = 0.039). Tumor-adjacent and tumor-blood pairs overlapped less than tumor region pairs did.

Trimming took 1 base from V and 3 from J, leaving 14 bases between them. Germline CDR1 is SQVTM and CDR2 is ANQGSEA. The length of the CDR3 is 15 residues. It was from roughly 20-30 mg of unsorted bulk tissue that RNA and DNA were co-extracted. Sampling of every tumor involved five separate regions. These included the tumor centre. The input was approximately 500 ng total RNA; TCR beta cDNA was made from it with a constant-region primer. Slightly modified ARM-PCR, run as three nested multiplex PCR rounds, produced the TCR beta libraries. TRBV1-TRBV30 forward and Cbeta reverse primers drove the first two roughly 10-cycle rounds. TCRdb used MiXCR to reprocess the multiplex PCR reads, holding one entry per CDR3 protein. The repertoire holds roughly 120,000 distinct CDR3 sequences, about 68% seen once, with approximately 9.9% in the top ten. This clonotype was seen a few times. Its antigen is undetermined. This could be a read error, since a much larger clone is one nucleotide away. No conserved phenylalanine or tryptophan is present at the end of the CDR3, so a read error is the likely explanation.

This sequence originates from a woman aged 60-75 years with primary liver carcinoma and hepatitis B virus infection. Sequencing was carried out using liver tumor tissue from sampling region 1. Subset meaning: tumor region T1, superior pole. The genes are TRBV29-1 and TRBJ2-3, with D perhaps TRBD1 or TRBD2 (5 bases each). CDR3 protein: CSVEGGPGSTDTQYS. DNA for the CDR3: TGCAGCGTTGAAGGGGGCCCGGGGTCGACAGATACGCAGTATTCT.